Listed below are T cell receptor beta chains from one sample, sequenced in a study of OX40 agonist ivuxolimab in advanced cancers. Measured with immunoSEQ multiplex PCR; TCRdb has only the in-frame clones, and not every one. The repertoire consists of around 80,000 clones, with about 85% occurring once and the leading ten covering less than 4%. Source: CD4+ or CD8+ T cells sorted from blood, taken in a trial of the OX40 agonist ivuxolimab. These receptors came from an adult with an advanced solid tumor such as melanoma, head and neck, liver or kidney cancer. CDR3s include the opening cysteine and the closing phenylalanine or tryptophan. The order of the fields is CDR3 DNA, CDR3 protein, J gene, D gene, V gene, clone size. The D gene is left open where the match is weak. Only part of the rows carry a size: once, few, many, or a class if the clone is expanded.

CDR3 DNA: TGTGCCAGCAGCAAAGGGACAGGGGCAGGGGAGCAGTTCTTC
CDR3 protein: CASSKGTGAGEQFF
J gene: TRBJ2-1
D gene: TRBD1
V gene: TRBV7-9
clone size: -

CDR3 DNA: TGTGCCAGCTCACCGGGGAGCTTAGCTTTCTTT
CDR3 protein: CASSPGSLAFF
J gene: TRBJ1-1
D gene: -
V gene: TRBV18
clone size: -

CDR3 DNA: TGTGCCAGCAGCTTGTTATCCGTCGGTTACAGGGTCAATGAGCAGTTCTTC
CDR3 protein: CASSLLSVGYRVNEQFF
J gene: TRBJ2-1
D gene: -
V gene: TRBV5-4
clone size: -

CDR3 DNA: TGTGCCAGCAACTTGGGGGGGAAAGATACGCAGTATTTT
CDR3 protein: CASNLGGKDTQYF
J gene: TRBJ2-3
D gene: TRBD2
V gene: TRBV6-1
clone size: -

CDR3 DNA: TGTGCCTGGAGTGTACTGACGGGGAACACTGAAGCTTTCTTT
CDR3 protein: CAWSVLTGNTEAFF
J gene: TRBJ1-1
D gene: -
V gene: TRBV30
clone size: once

CDR3 DNA: TGTGCCAGCAGTGAAGGTGGCACTCGCTCTGGAAACACCATATATTTT
CDR3 protein: CASSEGGTRSGNTIYF
J gene: TRBJ1-3
D gene: -
V gene: TRBV6-1
clone size: -

CDR3 DNA: TGTGCCAGCAGCTCTGAGTCCCAGGGCTCTGGAAACACCATATATTTT
CDR3 protein: CASSSESQGSGNTIYF
J gene: TRBJ1-3
D gene: -
V gene: TRBV5-5
clone size: -

CDR3 DNA: TGTGCCAGCTCACCCTTTAGCAGGGGAAATACCTACGAGCAGTACTTC
CDR3 protein: CASSPFSRGNTYEQYF
J gene: TRBJ2-7
D gene: -
V gene: TRBV18
clone size: -

CDR3 DNA: TGTGCCAGCAGGTTCACGGGGGGGGAGAACATTCAGTACTTC
CDR3 protein: CASRFTGGENIQYF
J gene: TRBJ2-4
D gene: TRBD2
V gene: TRBV6-5
clone size: -

CDR3 DNA: TGTGCCAGCAGCTTAGTTAGCGGGGGGGCCCGGGAGACCCAGTACTTC
CDR3 protein: CASSLVSGGARETQYF
J gene: TRBJ2-5
D gene: TRBD2
V gene: TRBV7-2
clone size: -

CDR3 DNA: TGTGCCAGCAGGGGATTACAGGGGCGCAATCAGCCCCAGCATTTT
CDR3 protein: CASRGLQGRNQPQHF
J gene: TRBJ1-5
D gene: TRBD1
V gene: TRBV28
clone size: -

CDR3 DNA: TGTGCCAGCCGAACTCCCGGGGGGGACGAAAAACTGTTTTTT
CDR3 protein: CASRTPGGDEKLFF
J gene: TRBJ1-4
D gene: -
V gene: TRBV19
clone size: -

CDR3 DNA: TGTGCCAGCAGCTTGCAGGGGCAGGAAACTGAAGCTTTCTTT
CDR3 protein: CASSLQGQETEAFF
J gene: TRBJ1-1
D gene: -
V gene: TRBV7-3
clone size: -

CDR3 DNA: TGTGCCAGCAGCCCGAGACGGGACAAACTACGGTTCATTCAGTACTTC
CDR3 protein: CASSPRRDKLRFIQYF
J gene: TRBJ2-4
D gene: -
V gene: TRBV7-8
clone size: -

CDR3 DNA: TGTGCCTGGAGTGTACTCTCTGGGGCCAACGTCCTGACTTTC
CDR3 protein: CAWSVLSGANVLTF
J gene: TRBJ2-6
D gene: -
V gene: TRBV30
clone size: -

CDR3 DNA: TGTGCCACCACCGGGACAGGGGTTAACTACGAGCAGTACTTC
CDR3 protein: CATTGTGVNYEQYF
J gene: TRBJ2-7
D gene: TRBD1
V gene: TRBV6-6
clone size: -

CDR3 DNA: TGTGCCAGCAGCACCCGAGGGGTCGGGCGGTCACCCCTCCACTTT
CDR3 protein: CASSTRGVGRSPLHF
J gene: TRBJ1-6
D gene: -
V gene: TRBV11-2
clone size: -

CDR3 DNA: TGTGCCAGCAGCTTCCAGCCCCACAATGAGCAGTTCTTC
CDR3 protein: CASSFQPHNEQFF
J gene: TRBJ2-1
D gene: -
V gene: TRBV5-6
clone size: -